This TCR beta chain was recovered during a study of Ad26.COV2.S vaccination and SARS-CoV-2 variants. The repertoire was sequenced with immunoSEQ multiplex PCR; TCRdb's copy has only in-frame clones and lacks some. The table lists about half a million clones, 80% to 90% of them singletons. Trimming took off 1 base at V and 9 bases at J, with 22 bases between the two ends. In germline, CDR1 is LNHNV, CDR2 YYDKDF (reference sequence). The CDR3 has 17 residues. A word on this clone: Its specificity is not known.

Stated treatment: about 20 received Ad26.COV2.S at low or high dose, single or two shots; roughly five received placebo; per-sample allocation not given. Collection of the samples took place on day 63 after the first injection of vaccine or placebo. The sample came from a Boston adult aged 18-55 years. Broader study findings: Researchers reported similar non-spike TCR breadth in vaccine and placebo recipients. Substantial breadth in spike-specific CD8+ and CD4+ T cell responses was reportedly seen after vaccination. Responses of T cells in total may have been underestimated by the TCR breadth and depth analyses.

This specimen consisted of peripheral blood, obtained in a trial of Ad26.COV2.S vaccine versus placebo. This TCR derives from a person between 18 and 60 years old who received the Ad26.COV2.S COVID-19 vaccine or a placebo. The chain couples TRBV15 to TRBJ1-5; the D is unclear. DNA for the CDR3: TGTGCCACCAGCAGAGGATCGGGCTCAAGCATCTCTGGGCCCCAGCATTTT. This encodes CATSRGSGSSISGPQHF.